This TCR beta chain was sequenced during a study of blood T cell repertoires in COVID-19. Study as a whole: Whether acute or convalescent, the COVID-19 samples came from the United States, Italy and Spain.

V shed 8 bases and J 2 bases; nucleotides not matched to a gene: 10. CDR3 length: 16 residues. CDR1 MNHEY and CDR2 SMNVEV come from the germline V gene (reference sequence). This clone appeared a single time. Libraries were prepared by immunoSEQ multiplex PCR; TCRdb keeps only in-frame clonotypes and omits some of them. The sample yields around 260,000 clones, 86% seen once. Sequencing input: peripheral blood. This TCR was sampled from a woman in her 30s with active or convalescent COVID-19. V and J are TRBV27 and TRBJ2-5; 11 bases map to TRBD2. The CDR3 sequence is CASGQNSGGGQETQYF. CDR3 sequence (DNA): TGTGCCAGCGGGCAAAATAGCGGGGGGGGACAAGAGACCCAGTACTTC.